Shown below are 10 T cell receptor beta chains from a single sample sequenced in a study of cytomegalovirus exposure and HLA in healthy donors. Sequencing was performed with immunoSEQ multiplex PCR; in TCRdb, only in-frame clones are kept and a portion is missing. The sample includes under 400,000 clones, approximately 88% of them seen just once. The material sequenced was PBMCs. These TCRs come from a man aged 30-40 years in good health and CMV-seronegative.

The rearrangement joins TRBV7-9 to TRBJ1-3, with TRBD1 identical over 10 bases. Germline V lookup: CDR1 SEHNR, CDR2 FQNEAQ (reference sequence). This CDR3 spans 18 amino acids. After removal of 5 bases from V and 0 bases from J, the junction contained 10 bases not matched to a gene. CDR3 in DNA: TGTGCCAGCAGCCCAAGGGACAGGGGACCTCTCTCTGGAAACACCATATATTTT. This codes for CASSPRDRGPLSGNTIYF.

V and J are TRBV6-5 and TRBJ1-1, with 10 bases fitting TRBD1. Germline CDR1 reads MNHEY; CDR2 reads SVGAGI. The CDR3 is 14 residues long. Trimming at V came to 6 bases and at J to 5 bases, leaving 6 bases not matched to a gene. The CDR3 reads CASRPPGQGTEAFF. CDR3 nucleotide sequence: TGTGCCAGCAGACCTCCGGGACAGGGGACTGAAGCTTTCTTT.

The rearrangement uses TRBV7-2 and TRBJ2-3; D remains unclear. The V gene's germline CDR1 is SGHTA and CDR2 FQGNSA. The CDR3 contains 13 residues. Trimming removed 6 bases at V and 14 bases at J, with 21 bases between. CDR3 protein: CASSPSRESSGYF. The CDR3 coding sequence is TGTGCCAGCAGTCCATCTCGAGAGTCCTCGGGGTATTTT.

The chain links TRBV30 to TRBJ1-5; weak D call: TRBD1 (6 bases). V lost 2 bases, J lost 4 bases, and 9 bases lay in between. CDR3 size: 13 residues. In germline, CDR1 is GTSNPN, CDR2 SVGIG (reference sequence). The CDR3 here is CAWSLDRNQPQHF. CDR3 nucleotide sequence: TGTGCCTGGAGTCTGGACAGAAATCAGCCCCAGCATTTT.

The chain uses TRBV6-5 and TRBJ1-2, with 7 bases matching TRBD1. The CDR3 sequence is 14 residues long. J lost 8 bases, V lost 7 bases, and 13 bases had no gene match. Germline CDR1 is MNHEY and CDR2 is SVGAGI. The CDR3 loop reads CASTPADRADGYTF. The CDR3 bases are TGTGCCAGCACCCCAGCCGACAGGGCTGACGGCTACACCTTC.

The chain employs TRBV5-6 and TRBJ1-6; D uncertain. Trimming pared 4 bases from V and 4 bases from J, leaving 9 bases between. Germline loops: CDR1 SGHDT, CDR2 YYEEEE. The CDR3 sequence is 14 residues long. CDR3 in DNA: TGTGCCAGCAGCCCCGGACTTTATAATTCACCCCTCCACTTT. This gives the protein CASSPGLYNSPLHF.

CDR3: CASSPRDRDGNTIYF. CDR3 bases: TGTGCCAGCTCACCCCGGGACAGGGATGGAAACACCATATATTTT. The genes are TRBV18 and TRBJ1-3; 9 bases are a match to TRBD1. Trimming took 3 bases from V and 3 from J; bases not matched to a gene: 3. The CDR3 is 15 residues long. The germline V gene has CDR1 KGHSH and CDR2 LQKENI.

V is TRBV6-1 and J is TRBJ2-7; 7 bases are a match to TRBD1. The germline V gene encodes CDR1 MNHNS and CDR2 SASEGT. This CDR3 is built from 14 residues. The CDR3, as DNA: TGTGCGTCAAAAACCGGGACAGCGTTGTACGAGCAGTACTTC. As protein: CASKTGTALYEQYF.

The rearrangement links TRBV5-6 to TRBJ1-1; 7 bases are a match to TRBD1. The CDR3 has 14 amino acids. From germline, CDR1 is SGHDT and CDR2 YYEEEE. Trimming removed 2 bases from V and 4 bases from J; junction bases left unmatched: 5. DNA of the CDR3: TGTGCCAGCAGCTTTACCCAGGGGGGCACTGAAGCTTTCTTT. Protein product: CASSFTQGGTEAFF.

The rearrangement joins TRBV4-2 to TRBJ1-3; TRBD1 aligns across 7 bases. J lost 4 bases, V lost 4 bases, and 13 bases had no gene match. Germline V gene data show CDR1 as LGHNA and CDR2 as YNFKEQ. This CDR3 region has 17 residues. CDR3 coding DNA: TGTGCCAGCAGCCCCCTTGAGGGGGCAGCGCGCGGAAACACCATATATTTT. As protein: CASSPLEGAARGNTIYF.